This record concerns one TCR beta chain sequence. The method was immunoSEQ multiplex PCR; TCRdb's version includes in-frame clones alone and lacks a portion of them. The sample contains under 150,000 clones, nearly 95% of which appear only once. These data belong to a study of control samples from healthy donors and cancer patients. This TCR was sampled from a man under 40 in good health. Source material: blood.

CDR3 loop: CASSPPASGSGGELFF. CDR3 bases: TGTGCCAGCTCACCACCGGCTAGCGGTTCAGGCGGGGAGCTGTTTTTT. The chain joins TRBV18 to TRBJ2-2; TRBD2 aligns across 7 bases. The CDR3 consists of 16 residues. V shed 0 bases and J 7 bases; nucleotides not matched to a gene: 8. Germline assignment: CDR1 KGHSH and CDR2 LQKENI.